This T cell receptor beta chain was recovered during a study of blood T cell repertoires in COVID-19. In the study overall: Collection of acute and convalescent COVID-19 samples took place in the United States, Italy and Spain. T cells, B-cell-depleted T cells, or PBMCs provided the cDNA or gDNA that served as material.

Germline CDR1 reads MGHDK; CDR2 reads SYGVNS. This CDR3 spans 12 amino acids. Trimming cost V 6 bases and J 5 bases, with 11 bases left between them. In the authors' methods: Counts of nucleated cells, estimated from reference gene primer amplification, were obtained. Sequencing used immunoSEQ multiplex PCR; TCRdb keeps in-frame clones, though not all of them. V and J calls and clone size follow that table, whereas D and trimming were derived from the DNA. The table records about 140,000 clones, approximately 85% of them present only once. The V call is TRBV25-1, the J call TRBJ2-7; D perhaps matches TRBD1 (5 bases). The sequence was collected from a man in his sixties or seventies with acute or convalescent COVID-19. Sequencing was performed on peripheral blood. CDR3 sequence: CASSPQGDEQYF. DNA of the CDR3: TGTGCCAGCAGCCCTCAAGGGGACGAGCAGTACTTC.